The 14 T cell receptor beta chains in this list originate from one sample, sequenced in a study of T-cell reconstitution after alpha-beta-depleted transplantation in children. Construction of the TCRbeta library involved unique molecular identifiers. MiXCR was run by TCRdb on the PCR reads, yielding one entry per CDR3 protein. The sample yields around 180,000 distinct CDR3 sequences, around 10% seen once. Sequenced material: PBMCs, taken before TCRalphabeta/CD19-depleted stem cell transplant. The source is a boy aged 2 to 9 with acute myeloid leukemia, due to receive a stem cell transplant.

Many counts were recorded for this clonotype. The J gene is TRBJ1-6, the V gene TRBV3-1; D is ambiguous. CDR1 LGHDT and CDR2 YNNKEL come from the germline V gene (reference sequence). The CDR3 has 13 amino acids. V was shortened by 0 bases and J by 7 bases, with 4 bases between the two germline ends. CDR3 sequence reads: CASSQDGNSPLHF. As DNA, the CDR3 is TGTGCCAGCAGCCAAGATGGAAATTCACCCCTCCACTTT.

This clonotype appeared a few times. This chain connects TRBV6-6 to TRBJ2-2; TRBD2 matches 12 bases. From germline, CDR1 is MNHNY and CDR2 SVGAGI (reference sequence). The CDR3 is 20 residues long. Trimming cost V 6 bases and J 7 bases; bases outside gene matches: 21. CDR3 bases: TGTGCCAGCAGACCTTACTCGAAAGGCCTAGCGGGAGGGCCGGACGGGGAGCTGTTTTTT. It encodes CASRPYSKGLAGGPDGELFF.

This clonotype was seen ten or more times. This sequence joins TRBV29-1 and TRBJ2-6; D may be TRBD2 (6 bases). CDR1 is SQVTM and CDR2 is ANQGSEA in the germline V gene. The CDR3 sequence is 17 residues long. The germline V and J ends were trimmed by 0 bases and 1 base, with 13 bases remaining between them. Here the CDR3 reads CSVEEASVMSGANVLTF. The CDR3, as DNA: TGCAGCGTTGAAGAGGCTAGCGTAATGTCTGGGGCCAACGTCCTGACTTTC.

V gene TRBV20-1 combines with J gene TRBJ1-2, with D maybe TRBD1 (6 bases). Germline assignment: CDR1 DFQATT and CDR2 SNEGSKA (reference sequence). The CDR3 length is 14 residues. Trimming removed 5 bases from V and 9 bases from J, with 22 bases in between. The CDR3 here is CSASGIQGLISYTF. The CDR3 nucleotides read TGCAGTGCTTCGGGAATACAGGGTTTAATTAGCTACACCTTC.

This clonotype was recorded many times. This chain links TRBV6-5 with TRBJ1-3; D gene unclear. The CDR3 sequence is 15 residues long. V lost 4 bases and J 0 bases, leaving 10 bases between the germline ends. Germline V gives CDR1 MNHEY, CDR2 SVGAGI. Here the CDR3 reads CASSSSVSSGNTIYF. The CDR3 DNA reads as TGTGCCAGCAGTTCCTCAGTGAGCTCTGGAAACACCATATATTTT.

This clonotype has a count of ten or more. DNA for the CDR3: TGCAGTGCCATGTCTCGGGGAGGCGGGGACGAGCAGTACTTC. Its protein is CSAMSRGGGDEQYF. The chain joins TRBV20-1 to TRBJ2-7, with D perhaps matching TRBD2 (6 bases). Per germline, CDR1 DFQATT and CDR2 SNEGSKA (reference sequence). Trimming shortened V by 6 bases and J by 5 bases, and 20 bases separated the two germline ends. The CDR3 runs 14 residues.

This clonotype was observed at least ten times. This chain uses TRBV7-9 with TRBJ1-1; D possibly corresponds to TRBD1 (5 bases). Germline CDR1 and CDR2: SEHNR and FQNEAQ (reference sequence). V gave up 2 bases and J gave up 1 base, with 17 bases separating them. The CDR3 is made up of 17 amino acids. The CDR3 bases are TGTGCCAGCAGCTTAACGGCTGGCGACAGACCGAACACTGAAGCTTTCTTT. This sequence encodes CASSLTAGDRPNTEAFF.

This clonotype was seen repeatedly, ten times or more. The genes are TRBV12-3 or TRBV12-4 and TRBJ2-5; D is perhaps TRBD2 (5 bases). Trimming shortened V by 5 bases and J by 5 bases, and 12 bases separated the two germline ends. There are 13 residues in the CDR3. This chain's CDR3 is CASSPLRRETQYF. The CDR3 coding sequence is TGTGCCAGCAGTCCCCTTAGGAGGGAGACCCAGTACTTC.

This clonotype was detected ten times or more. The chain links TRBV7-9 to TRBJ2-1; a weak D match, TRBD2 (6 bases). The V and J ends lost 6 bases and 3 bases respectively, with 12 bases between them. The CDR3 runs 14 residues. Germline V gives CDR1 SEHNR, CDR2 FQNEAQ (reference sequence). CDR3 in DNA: TGTGCCAGCAGGGACGGGGACTTCTACAATGAGCAGTTCTTC. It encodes CASRDGDFYNEQFF.

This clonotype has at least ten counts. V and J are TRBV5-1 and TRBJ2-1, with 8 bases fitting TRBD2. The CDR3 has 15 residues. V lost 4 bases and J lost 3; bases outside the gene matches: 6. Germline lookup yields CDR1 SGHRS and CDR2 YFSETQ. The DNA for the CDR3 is TGCGCCAGCAGCACCAAGCGGGAGTACTACAATGAGCAGTTCTTC. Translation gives CASSTKREYYNEQFF.

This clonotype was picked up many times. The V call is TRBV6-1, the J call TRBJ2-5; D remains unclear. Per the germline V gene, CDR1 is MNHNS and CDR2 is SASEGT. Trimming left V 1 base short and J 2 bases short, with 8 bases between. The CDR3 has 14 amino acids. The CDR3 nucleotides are TGTGCCAGCAGTGAAGGGGTCGGACAAGAGACCCAGTACTTC. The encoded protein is CASSEGVGQETQYF.

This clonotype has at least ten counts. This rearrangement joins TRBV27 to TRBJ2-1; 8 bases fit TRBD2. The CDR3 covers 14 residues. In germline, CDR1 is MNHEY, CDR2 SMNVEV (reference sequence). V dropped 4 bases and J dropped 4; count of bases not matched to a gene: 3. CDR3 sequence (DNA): TGTGCCAGCAGTTCCGGGGGGGCATACAATGAGCAGTTCTTC. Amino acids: CASSSGGAYNEQFF.

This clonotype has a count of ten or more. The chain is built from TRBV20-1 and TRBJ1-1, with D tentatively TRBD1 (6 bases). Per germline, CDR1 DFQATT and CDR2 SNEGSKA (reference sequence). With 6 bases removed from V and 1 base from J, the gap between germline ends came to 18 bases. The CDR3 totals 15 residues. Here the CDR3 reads CSAHPPQGWNTEAFF. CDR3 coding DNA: TGCAGTGCCCACCCCCCACAGGGATGGAACACTGAAGCTTTCTTT.

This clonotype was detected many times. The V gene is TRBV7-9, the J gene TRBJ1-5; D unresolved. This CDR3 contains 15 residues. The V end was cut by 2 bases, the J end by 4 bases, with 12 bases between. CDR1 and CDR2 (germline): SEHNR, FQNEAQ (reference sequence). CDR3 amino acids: CASSLSWSENQPQHF. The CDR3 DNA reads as TGTGCCAGCAGCTTATCATGGTCGGAGAATCAGCCCCAGCATTTT.